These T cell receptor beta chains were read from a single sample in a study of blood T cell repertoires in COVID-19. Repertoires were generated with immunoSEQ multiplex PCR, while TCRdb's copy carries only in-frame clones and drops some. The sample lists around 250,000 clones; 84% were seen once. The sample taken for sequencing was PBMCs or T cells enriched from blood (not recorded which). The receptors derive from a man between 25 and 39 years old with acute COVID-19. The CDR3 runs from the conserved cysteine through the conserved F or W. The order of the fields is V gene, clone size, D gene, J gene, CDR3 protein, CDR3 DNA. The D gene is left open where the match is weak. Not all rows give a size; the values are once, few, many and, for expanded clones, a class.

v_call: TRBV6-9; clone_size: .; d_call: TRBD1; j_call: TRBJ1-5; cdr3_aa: CASDGTGGNQPQHF; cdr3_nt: TGTGCCAGCGACGGGACAGGGGGCAATCAGCCCCAGCATTTT
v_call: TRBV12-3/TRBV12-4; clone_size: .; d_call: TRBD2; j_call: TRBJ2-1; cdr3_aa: CASSPFPGGEQFF; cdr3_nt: TGTGCCAGCAGTCCCTTCCCCGGGGGGGAGCAGTTCTTC
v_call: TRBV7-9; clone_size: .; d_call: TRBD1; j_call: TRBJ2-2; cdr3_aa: CASSLVTGAVTGELFF; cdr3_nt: TGTGCCAGCAGCTTAGTGACAGGGGCGGTCACCGGGGAGCTGTTTTTT
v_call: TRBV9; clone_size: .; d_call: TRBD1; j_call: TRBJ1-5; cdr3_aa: CASSVGQGALGQPQHF; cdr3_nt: TGTGCCAGCAGCGTAGGGCAGGGGGCTCTGGGACAGCCCCAGCATTTT
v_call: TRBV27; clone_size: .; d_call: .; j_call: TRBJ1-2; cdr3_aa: CASSFDRWYGYTF; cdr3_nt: TGTGCCAGCAGTTTCGACAGGTGGTATGGCTACACCTTC
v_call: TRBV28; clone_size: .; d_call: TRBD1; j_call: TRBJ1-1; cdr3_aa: CASSTGGSVSEAFF; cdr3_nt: TGTGCCAGCAGTACAGGGGGGTCTGTTTCAGAAGCTTTCTTT
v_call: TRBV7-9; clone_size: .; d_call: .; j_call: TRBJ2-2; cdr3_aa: CAGLKQGRTGELFF; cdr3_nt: TGTGCCGGGCTGAAACAGGGTCGGACCGGGGAGCTGTTTTTT
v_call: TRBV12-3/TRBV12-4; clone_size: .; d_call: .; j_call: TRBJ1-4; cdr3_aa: CASSITVEKLFF; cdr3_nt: TGTGCCAGCAGTATAACAGTCGAAAAACTGTTTTTT
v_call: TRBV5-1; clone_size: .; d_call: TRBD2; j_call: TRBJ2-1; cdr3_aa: CASSQKNQGLARNEQFF; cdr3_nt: TGCGCCAGCAGCCAAAAAAACCAGGGACTAGCGAGAAATGAGCAGTTCTTC
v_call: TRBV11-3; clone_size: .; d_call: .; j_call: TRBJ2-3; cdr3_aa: CASSLNRRGLSTDTQYF; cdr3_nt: TGTGCCAGCAGCTTAAATCGGCGCGGTCTGAGTACAGATACGCAGTATTTT
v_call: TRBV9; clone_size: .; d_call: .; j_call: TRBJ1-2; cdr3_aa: CASSGGISYGYTF; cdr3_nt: TGTGCCAGCAGCGGGGGCATTAGCTATGGCTACACCTTC
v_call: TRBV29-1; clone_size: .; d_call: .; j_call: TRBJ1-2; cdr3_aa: CSVGGHSDVNYGYTF; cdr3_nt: TGCAGCGTTGGGGGACATTCCGATGTTAACTATGGCTACACCTTC
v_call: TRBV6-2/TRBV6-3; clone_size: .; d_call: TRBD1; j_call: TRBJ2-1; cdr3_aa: CASSYGTANNEQFF; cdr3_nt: TGTGCCAGCAGTTACGGGACAGCCAACAATGAGCAGTTCTTC
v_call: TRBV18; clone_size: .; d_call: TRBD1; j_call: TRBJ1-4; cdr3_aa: CASSPPGTGGIEKLFF; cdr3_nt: TGTGCCAGCTCACCGCCAGGGACAGGGGGCATTGAAAAACTGTTTTTT
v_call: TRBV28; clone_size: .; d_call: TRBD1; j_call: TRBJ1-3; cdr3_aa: CASSPPQGAGGNTIYF; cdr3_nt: TGTGCCAGCAGTCCCCCCCAGGGGGCAGGGGGAAACACCATATATTTT
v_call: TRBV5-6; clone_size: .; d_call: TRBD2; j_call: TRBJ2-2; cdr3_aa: CASSWGTRWDAELFF; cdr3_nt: TGTGCCAGCAGCTGGGGGACTAGGTGGGATGCGGAGCTGTTTTTT
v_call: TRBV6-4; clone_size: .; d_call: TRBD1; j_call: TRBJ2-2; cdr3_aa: CASSYAGGGTGELFF; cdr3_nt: TGTGCCAGCAGTTACGCAGGGGGCGGCACCGGGGAGCTGTTTTTT
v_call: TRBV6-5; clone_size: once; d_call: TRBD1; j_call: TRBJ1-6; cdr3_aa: CACFRDRGLNSPLHF; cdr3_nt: TGTGCCTGTTTCCGGGACAGGGGGCTCAATTCACCCCTCCACTTT
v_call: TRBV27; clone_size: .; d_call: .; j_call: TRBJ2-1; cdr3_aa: CASSLVTTTMEQFF; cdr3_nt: TGTGCCAGCAGCCTGGTGACTACTACAATGGAGCAGTTCTTC
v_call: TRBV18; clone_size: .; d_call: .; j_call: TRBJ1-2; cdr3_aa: CASSPEIQQGVNYGYTF; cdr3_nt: TGTGCCAGCTCACCAGAGATCCAACAGGGAGTTAACTATGGCTACACCTTC
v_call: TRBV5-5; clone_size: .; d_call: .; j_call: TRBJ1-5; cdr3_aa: CASSLQGHSNQPQHF; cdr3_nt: TGTGCCAGCAGCTTGCAGGGGCATAGCAATCAGCCCCAGCATTTT
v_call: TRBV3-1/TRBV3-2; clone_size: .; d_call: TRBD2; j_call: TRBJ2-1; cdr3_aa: CASSHRSGEGNEQFF; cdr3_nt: TGTGCCAGCAGCCATCGGTCGGGGGAGGGCAATGAGCAGTTCTTC
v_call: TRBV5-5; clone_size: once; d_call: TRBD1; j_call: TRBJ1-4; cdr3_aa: CASRGQGLRNEKLFF; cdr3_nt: TGTGCCAGCAGAGGACAGGGTTTGCGAAATGAAAAACTGTTTTTT
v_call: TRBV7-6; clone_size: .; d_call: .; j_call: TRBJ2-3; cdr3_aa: CASTTGGWERGADTQYF; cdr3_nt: TGTGCCAGCACCACAGGGGGCTGGGAGCGGGGGGCAGATACGCAGTATTTT
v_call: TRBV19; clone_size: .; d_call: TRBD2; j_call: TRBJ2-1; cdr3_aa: CASSLSGTFYNEQFF; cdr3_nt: TGTGCCAGTAGTCTTAGCGGGACCTTCTACAATGAGCAGTTCTTC
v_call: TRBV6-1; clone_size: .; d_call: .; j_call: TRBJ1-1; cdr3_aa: CASSEAWRAFF; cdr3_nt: TGTGCCAGCAGTGAAGCCTGGCGGGCTTTCTTT
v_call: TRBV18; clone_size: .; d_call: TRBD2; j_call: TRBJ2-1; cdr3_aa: CASSPSTSGGYEQFF; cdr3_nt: TGTGCCAGCTCACCATCGACTAGCGGGGGCTATGAGCAGTTCTTC
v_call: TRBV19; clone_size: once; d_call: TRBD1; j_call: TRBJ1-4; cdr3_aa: CASSIDLRGQKLFF; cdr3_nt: TGTGCCAGTAGTATAGATCTTAGGGGGCAAAAACTGTTTTTT
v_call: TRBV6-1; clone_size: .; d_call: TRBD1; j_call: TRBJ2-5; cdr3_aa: CASSEAAGGVWETQYF; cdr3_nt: TGTGCCAGCAGTGAAGCTGCAGGGGGTGTGTGGGAGACCCAGTACTTC
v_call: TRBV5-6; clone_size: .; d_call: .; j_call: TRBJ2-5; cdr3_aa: CASSSDPGDQETQYF; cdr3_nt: TGTGCCAGCAGCTCGGACCCGGGGGACCAAGAGACCCAGTACTTC
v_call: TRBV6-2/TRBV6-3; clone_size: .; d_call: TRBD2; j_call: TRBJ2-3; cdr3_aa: CASSTGTSGTDTQYF; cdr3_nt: TGTGCCAGCAGCACCGGGACTAGCGGCACAGATACGCAGTATTTT
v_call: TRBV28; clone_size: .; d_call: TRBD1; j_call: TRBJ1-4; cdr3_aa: CASNPSGDSEKLFF; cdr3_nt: TGTGCCAGCAATCCCTCAGGGGACAGTGAAAAACTGTTTTTT
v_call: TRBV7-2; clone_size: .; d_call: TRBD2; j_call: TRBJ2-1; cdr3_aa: CASSLEVAGDYNEQFF; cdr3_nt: TGTGCCAGCAGCTTAGAGGTAGCGGGAGACTACAATGAGCAGTTCTTC
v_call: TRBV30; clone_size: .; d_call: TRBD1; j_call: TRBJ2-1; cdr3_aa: CAVGQRVSEQFF; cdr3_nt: TGTGCCGTGGGACAGAGAGTCTCTGAGCAGTTCTTC
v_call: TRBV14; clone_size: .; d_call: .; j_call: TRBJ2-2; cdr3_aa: CASSPDFNTGELFF; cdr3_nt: TGTGCCAGCAGCCCAGACTTCAACACCGGGGAGCTGTTTTTT
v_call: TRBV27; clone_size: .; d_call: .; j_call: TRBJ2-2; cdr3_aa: CASLKPNTGELFF; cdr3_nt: TGTGCCAGCCTTAAGCCTAACACCGGGGAGCTGTTTTTT
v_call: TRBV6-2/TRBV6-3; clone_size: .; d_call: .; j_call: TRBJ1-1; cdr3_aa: CASSYPQGRNTEAFF; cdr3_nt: TGTGCCAGCAGTTACCCCCAGGGAAGGAACACTGAAGCTTTCTTT
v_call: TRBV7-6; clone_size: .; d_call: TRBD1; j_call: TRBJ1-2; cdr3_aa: CASSRYKGQGEANYGYTF; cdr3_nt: TGTGCCAGCAGCCGATATAAGGGACAGGGAGAAGCTAACTATGGCTACACCTTC
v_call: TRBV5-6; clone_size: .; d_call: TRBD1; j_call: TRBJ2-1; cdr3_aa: CASSPRQGTSYNEQFF; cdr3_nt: TGTGCCAGCAGCCCCCGACAGGGGACCTCCTACAATGAGCAGTTCTTC
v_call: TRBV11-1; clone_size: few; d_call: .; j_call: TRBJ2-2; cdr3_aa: CASSLAYYRSELFF; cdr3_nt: TGTGCCAGCAGCTTAGCCTATTACAGGTCGGAGCTGTTTTTT
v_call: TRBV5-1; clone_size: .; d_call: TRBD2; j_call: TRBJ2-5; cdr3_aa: CASSASGRALQETQYF; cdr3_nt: TGTGCCAGCAGCGCAAGCGGGAGGGCCCTACAAGAGACCCAGTACTTC
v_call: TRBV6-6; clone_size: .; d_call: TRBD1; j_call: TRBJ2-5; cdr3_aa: CASSPQGEETQYF; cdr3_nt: TGTGCCAGCAGTCCCCAGGGGGAGGAGACCCAGTACTTC
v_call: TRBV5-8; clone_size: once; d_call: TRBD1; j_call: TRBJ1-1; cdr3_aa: CASSLTGPFEAFF; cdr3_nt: TGTGCCAGCAGCCTGACAGGGCCCTTTGAAGCTTTCTTT
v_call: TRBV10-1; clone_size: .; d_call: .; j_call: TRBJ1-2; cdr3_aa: CASSATANYGYTF; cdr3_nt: TGCGCCAGCAGTGCGACAGCTAACTATGGCTACACCTTC
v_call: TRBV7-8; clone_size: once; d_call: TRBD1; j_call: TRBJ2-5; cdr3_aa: CASSLFGGQGPQETQYF; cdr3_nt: TGTGCCAGCAGCTTATTCGGGGGACAGGGACCTCAAGAGACCCAGTACTTC
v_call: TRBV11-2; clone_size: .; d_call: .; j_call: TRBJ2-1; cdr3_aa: CASSLALADYNEQFF; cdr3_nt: TGTGCCAGCAGCTTAGCACTAGCAGATTACAATGAGCAGTTCTTC
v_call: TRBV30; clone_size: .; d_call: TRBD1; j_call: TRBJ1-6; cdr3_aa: CAWSVREGTDRLEKSPLHF; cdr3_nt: TGTGCCTGGAGTGTTAGGGAAGGGACAGATCGCCTGGAGAAGTCACCCCTCCACTTT
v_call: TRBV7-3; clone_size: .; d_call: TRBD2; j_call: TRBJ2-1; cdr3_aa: CASDPSGSFREQFF; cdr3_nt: TGTGCCAGCGATCCAAGCGGGAGCTTCCGAGAGCAGTTCTTC
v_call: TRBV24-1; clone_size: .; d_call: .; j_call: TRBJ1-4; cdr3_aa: CATSRQGTEKLFF; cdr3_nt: TGTGCCACCAGCCGTCAGGGGACTGAAAAACTGTTTTTT
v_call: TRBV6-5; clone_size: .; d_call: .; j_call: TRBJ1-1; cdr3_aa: CASRKGGAAEAFF; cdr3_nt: TGTGCCAGCAGAAAAGGCGGGGCAGCCGAAGCTTTCTTT